Below, one T cell receptor beta chain is given with its context. Its antigen is not identified. The sample comes from a study of T cells in localized non-small cell lung cancer. Study-level findings and limits: Adjacent lung tissue had a median approximately 61 of the top 100 clones found in the tumor. Overall survival was longer when the density of T cells in the blood was higher.

The data were produced by immunoSEQ multiplex PCR, yet TCRdb's version contains in-frame clones alone and is incomplete. The sample has tens of thousands of clones, roughly 86% seen once. CDR3 length: 15 amino acids. Per the germline V gene, CDR1 is SGHRS and CDR2 is YFSETQ. Trimming cost V 0 bases and J 7 bases; bases outside gene matches: 6. The TCR sequence derives from an older female donor with stage I lung adenocarcinoma. The sample was peripheral blood, taken before any cancer treatment. The chain recombines TRBV5-1 with TRBJ1-4, with TRBD1 identical over 7 bases. CDR3 DNA sequence: TGCGCCAGCAGCTTGGGGGACAGCTTTTTTGAAAAACTGTTTTTT. This gives the protein CASSLGDSFFEKLFF.